This TCR beta chain was retrieved from a study of shared clonotypes between healthy human individuals. The data were produced by immunoSEQ multiplex PCR, yet TCRdb's version contains in-frame clones alone and is incomplete. The table includes some 1.5 million clones, roughly 96% detected once. The sequenced sample was naive CD4+ T cells sorted from blood. The subset is: CD45RA+ positively selected. The receptor was isolated from a man aged 30 to 45 in good health.

The CDR3 bases are TGTGCCAGCAATGGGGGAAACCCGCCCTACGAGCAGTACTTC. This gives the protein CASNGGNPPYEQYF. This sequence joins TRBV28 and TRBJ2-7; D is tentatively TRBD1 or TRBD2 (5 bases each). The CDR3 covers 14 residues. From germline, CDR1 is MDHEN and CDR2 SYDVKM. The V gene lost 7 bases and the J gene lost 2 bases, with 15 bases spanning the gap.